The source of this TCR beta chain is a study of early T cells in non-severe SARS-CoV-2 infection. Study results and limitations: There was a bias toward anti-spike CD8 responses in VDJdb matching, which missed private and CD4 specificities.

TCRdb recomputed calls from the 5' RACE reads with MiXCR, one row per CDR3 protein. There are 71,000 or so distinct CDR3 sequences in the sample; about 13% occur only once, and over 12% lies in the top ten. In regard to this clonotype: Its specificity is unknown.

Germline values: CDR1 MNHNS, CDR2 SASEGT. V was trimmed by 1 base and J by 7 bases, leaving 13 bases between them. CDR3 length: 14 amino acids. This TCR was sampled from an adult who was a healthcare worker with PCR-confirmed SARS-CoV-2 infection or an uninfected control (not recorded which). The V and J genes are TRBV6-1 and TRBJ2-5; D is unclear. The sequenced material came from whole blood. CDR3 DNA sequence: TGTGCCAGCAGTGAAGTTTACTCTATTGTGACCCAGTACTTC. Residues: CASSEVYSIVTQYF.